A selection of T cell receptor beta chains follows, all from one sample in a study of blood T cell repertoires in COVID-19. The method was immunoSEQ multiplex PCR; TCRdb's version includes in-frame clones alone and lacks a portion of them. The top ten hold 4.2% of the sample, which has about 150,000 clones, 76% seen once. The sequenced material came from peripheral blood. The receptors here all came from a man in his sixties with acute or convalescent COVID-19. CDR3s include the opening cysteine and the closing phenylalanine or tryptophan. A D gene is named only where the DNA matches it firmly. Size tells how often a clone was seen (once, few, many) or the class of an expanded clone, and some rows leave it out.

TRBV19,few,.,TRBJ2-3,CASSILQGDTQYF,TGTGCCAGTAGTATTCTCCAGGGAGATACGCAGTATTTT
TRBV9,.,TRBD2,TRBJ2-7,CASSYGLAGGSFEQYF,TGTGCCAGCAGCTATGGACTAGCGGGAGGGTCCTTCGAGCAGTACTTC
TRBV27,.,.,TRBJ2-3,CASSSPGTLTDTQYF,TGTGCCAGCAGTAGCCCGGGGACACTCACAGATACGCAGTATTTT
TRBV25-1,.,.,TRBJ2-1,CASSEYPRAREQFF,TGTGCCAGCAGTGAATATCCGAGGGCCAGGGAGCAGTTCTTC
TRBV19,.,TRBD2,TRBJ2-7,CASSIGTSGYEQYF,TGTGCCAGTAGTATAGGGACTAGCGGCTACGAGCAGTACTTC
TRBV19,.,TRBD2,TRBJ2-7,CASSQGGTSGYEQYF,TGTGCCAGTAGCCAGGGGGGGACTAGCGGCTACGAGCAGTACTTC
TRBV10-3,.,TRBD1,TRBJ2-1,CATKGGGTGNNEQFF,TGTGCCACCAAGGGAGGGGGGACAGGGAATAATGAGCAGTTCTTC
TRBV6-6,.,.,TRBJ1-5,CASSPGGSNQPQHF,TGTGCCAGCAGTCCGGGGGGAAGCAATCAGCCCCAGCATTTT
TRBV28,.,.,TRBJ2-3,CASTAGSSTDTQYF,TGTGCCAGCACCGCCGGTTCTAGCACAGATACGCAGTATTTT
TRBV23-1,few,.,TRBJ1-6,CARQVHNSPLHF,TGCGCCAGACAGGTACATAATTCACCCCTCCACTTT
TRBV23-1,.,TRBD1,TRBJ2-2,CASSQPLLDRGLITGELFF,TGCGCCAGCAGTCAACCGCTACTGGACAGGGGGCTGATCACCGGGGAGCTGTTTTTT
TRBV7-2,.,TRBD2,TRBJ2-1,CASSLSLAGSRFF,TGTGCCAGCAGCTTATCCCTAGCGGGATCCCGGTTCTTC
TRBV20-1,.,.,TRBJ2-5,CSASLGQETQYF,TGCAGTGCTAGTCTGGGGCAGGAGACCCAGTACTTC
TRBV27,.,.,TRBJ2-5,CASSFRQETQYF,TGTGCCAGCAGTTTTCGTCAAGAGACCCAGTACTTC
TRBV30,.,TRBD2,TRBJ2-5,CAWSPSGREETQYF,TGTGCCTGGAGCCCTAGCGGGAGGGAAGAGACCCAGTACTTC
TRBV18,.,.,TRBJ1-1,CASSTGANTEAFF,TGTGCCAGCTCTACCGGAGCGAACACTGAAGCTTTCTTT
TRBV5-6,.,.,TRBJ2-6,CASSPYRSGANVLTF,TGTGCCAGCAGCCCCTACAGATCTGGGGCCAACGTCCTGACTTTC
TRBV10-1,.,.,TRBJ2-1,CASSADRNSNEQFF,TGCGCCAGCAGTGCCGACAGGAATTCGAATGAGCAGTTCTTC
TRBV5-4,few,.,TRBJ1-1,CASSAQMNTEAFF,TGTGCCAGCAGCGCTCAGATGAACACTGAAGCTTTCTTT
TRBV29-1,many,TRBD1,TRBJ2-7,CSVEVGQGYEQYF,TGCAGCGTTGAGGTAGGACAGGGTTACGAGCAGTACTTC
TRBV10-3,.,.,TRBJ1-6,CAISGTPSSYNSPLHF,TGTGCCATCAGTGGGACTCCGAGCTCCTATAATTCACCCCTCCACTTT
TRBV19,.,.,TRBJ1-1,CASSIDQGRNTEAFF,TGTGCCAGTAGTATAGATCAGGGGAGGAACACTGAAGCTTTCTTT
TRBV21-1,many,.,TRBJ1-5,CASSVFRRDNSNQPQHF,TGTGCCAGCAGCGTGTTCCGCCGGGATAATAGCAATCAGCCCCAGCATTTT
TRBV6-4,.,TRBD2,TRBJ2-2,CASSETAGYTGELFF,TGTGCCAGCAGTGAAACAGCGGGGTACACCGGGGAGCTGTTTTTT
TRBV19,.,TRBD2,TRBJ2-7,CASSSGTSGLSYEQYF,TGTGCCAGTAGTTCCGGGACTAGCGGGCTCTCCTACGAGCAGTACTTC
TRBV30,once,TRBD2,TRBJ2-5,CAWSGQSGTRGGTQYF,TGTGCCTGGAGTGGACAGTCCGGGACTAGAGGGGGGACCCAGTACTTC
TRBV7-9,.,TRBD1,TRBJ1-1,CASSWGTGRAFF,TGTGCCAGCAGCTGGGGGACAGGGCGGGCTTTCTTT
TRBV7-6,.,.,TRBJ2-4,CASSLGGGLKNIQYF,TGTGCCAGCAGCTTAGGGGGGGGCTTAAAAAACATTCAGTACTTC
TRBV6-5,.,.,TRBJ2-1,CASSSPREQFF,TGTGCCAGCAGTTCCCCTAGGGAGCAGTTCTTC
TRBV12-3/TRBV12-4,.,.,TRBJ2-3,CASSFPGEVTQYF,TGTGCCAGCAGTTTCCCTGGAGAGGTTACGCAGTATTTT
TRBV29-1,.,TRBD1,TRBJ2-1,CSARDRDYNEQFF,TGCAGCGCCAGGGACAGAGACTACAATGAGCAGTTCTTC
TRBV13,many,.,TRBJ2-1,CASSLPGSQEQFF,TGTGCCAGCAGCCTCCCGGGGAGTCAGGAGCAGTTCTTC
TRBV27,.,TRBD2,TRBJ2-1,CASSLAGVGNEQFF,TGTGCCAGCAGTTTAGCGGGAGTCGGCAATGAGCAGTTCTTC
TRBV5-1,.,.,TRBJ2-5,CASSRGYQETQYF,TGCGCCAGCAGCAGGGGGTACCAAGAGACCCAGTACTTC
TRBV7-9,few,TRBD2,TRBJ2-1,CASTIGLAGGPEQFF,TGTGCCAGCACCATAGGGCTAGCGGGAGGGCCTGAGCAGTTCTTC
TRBV19,.,.,TRBJ1-5,CASSIAGDSNQPQHF,TGTGCCAGTAGTATCGCAGGGGATAGCAATCAGCCCCAGCATTTT
TRBV30,.,TRBD2,TRBJ2-1,CAWSVSGGEQFF,TGTGCCTGGAGTGTATCGGGGGGTGAGCAGTTCTTC
TRBV7-3,few,TRBD2,TRBJ2-2,CASSTGLAGAKLFF,TGTGCCAGCAGCACGGGACTAGCGGGGGCTAAGCTGTTTTTT
TRBV4-2,.,.,TRBJ1-5,CASSQDLQGNQPQHF,TGTGCCAGCAGCCAAGATTTGCAGGGGAATCAGCCCCAGCATTTT
TRBV3-1/TRBV3-2,once,TRBD2,TRBJ2-3,CASSRTSGSTDTQYF,TGTGCCAGCAGCCGGACTAGCGGAAGCACAGATACGCAGTATTTT
TRBV19,.,TRBD2,TRBJ2-3,CASSFGAGVRTDTQYF,TGTGCCAGTAGTTTTGGCGCGGGAGTGCGCACAGATACGCAGTATTTT
TRBV28,.,.,TRBJ2-7,CASRQGSYEQYF,TGTGCCAGCAGGCAGGGTTCCTACGAGCAGTACTTC
TRBV12-5,.,.,TRBJ2-3,CASRRTSTDTQYF,TGTGCTTCACGGAGGACTAGCACAGATACGCAGTATTTT
TRBV7-9,.,.,TRBJ1-3,CAGHGGLNSGNTIYF,TGTGCCGGCCATGGGGGACTGAACTCTGGAAACACCATATATTTT
TRBV10-3,.,TRBD1,TRBJ1-2,CAISDTGQGAYGYTF,TGTGCCATCAGTGACACGGGACAGGGGGCCTATGGCTACACCTTC
TRBV19,.,TRBD2,TRBJ2-1,CASGTSGRAGDEQFF,TGTGCCAGTGGGACTAGCGGGAGGGCCGGGGATGAGCAGTTCTTC
TRBV30,.,TRBD1,TRBJ1-5,CAWSPGTGLSNQPQHF,TGTGCCTGGAGCCCCGGGACAGGGCTTAGCAATCAGCCCCAGCATTTT
TRBV9,.,TRBD1,TRBJ2-2,CASSDDGTGDNTGELFF,TGTGCCAGCAGCGACGACGGGACAGGGGACAACACCGGGGAGCTGTTTTTT
TRBV16,.,.,TRBJ1-6,CASSQLTGGGSPLHF,TGTGCCAGCAGCCAATTGACTGGAGGTGGATCACCCCTCCACTTT